The 8 T cell receptor beta chains presented below share a single source sample, sequenced in a study of T-cell reconstitution after alpha-beta-depleted transplantation in children. For TCRbeta, the library was prepared with unique molecular identifiers. Each CDR3 protein gets one entry after TCRdb re-called the PCR reads with MiXCR. Here the sample spans nearly 400,000 distinct CDR3 sequences, roughly 22% being singletons. Sequences were derived from PBMCs from the stem cell graft donor, sampled from the stem cell graft. The source of these receptors is a human donor who donated a stem cell graft to a child with acute myeloid leukemia.

V and J are TRBV5-6 and TRBJ2-7, with TRBD2 identical over 7 bases. In germline, CDR1 is SGHDT, CDR2 YYEEEE. The trim removed 0 bases at V and 1 base at J, leaving 4 bases unmatched. This CDR3 contains 15 residues. The DNA for the CDR3 is TGTGCCAGCAGCTTGGGCCTAGCGGAGTCCTACGAGCAGTACTTC. This encodes CASSLGLAESYEQYF.

This clonotype came up a few times. This chain connects TRBV5-1 to TRBJ2-7; no clear D. Germline CDR1 and CDR2: SGHRS and YFSETQ. Trimming stripped 0 bases from V and 2 bases from J, with 9 bases between. This CDR3 has 14 residues. This CDR3 is CASSLVASTYEQYF. The CDR3 coding sequence is TGCGCCAGCAGCTTGGTTGCTTCCACCTACGAGCAGTACTTC.

V and J are TRBV7-7 and TRBJ2-3, with TRBD2 as a possible D gene (6 bases). Trimming cost V 5 bases and J 6 bases, with 15 bases left between them. Germline CDR1 and CDR2: SSHAT and FNYEAQ (reference sequence). This CDR3 has 14 residues. The CDR3 DNA is TGTGCCAGCAGCATTAGCGGCCCTCCGGATACGCAGTATTTT. This gives the protein CASSISGPPDTQYF.

The chain joins TRBV5-5 to TRBJ1-5, with TRBD1 matching over 8 bases. This CDR3 is built from 15 residues. In germline, CDR1 is SGHKS, CDR2 YYEKEE (reference sequence). Trimming took 5 bases from V and 3 from J; bases not matched to a gene: 7. CDR3 sequence (DNA): TGTGCCAGCAGACGCGGACAGGGAGACAATCAGCCCCAGCATTTT. Protein sequence: CASRRGQGDNQPQHF.

In regard to this clonotype: One end of the junction fails to match germline, which may point to a read error. This chain uses TRBV4-2 with TRBJ2-1, with D unclear. The CDR3 is 14 amino acids. Per germline, CDR1 LGHNA and CDR2 YNFKEQ. In DNA form, the CDR3 reads TGTGCCAGCAGCCAGGCTGACTCAAACAACGAGCAGTTCTTC. It yields the protein CASSQADSNNEQFF.

This clonotype appeared many times. V usage is TRBV5-1 and J usage is TRBJ2-7, with 8 bases fitting TRBD2. V gave up 0 bases and J gave up 7 bases; unmatched junction bases: 0. Germline V lookup: CDR1 SGHRS, CDR2 YFSETQ. The CDR3 is 12 residues long. The CDR3 loop is CASSLAGGEQYF. The DNA of the CDR3 is TGCGCCAGCAGCTTGGCGGGAGGGGAGCAGTACTTC.

This clonotype came up a few times. This chain uses TRBV28 with TRBJ2-1; TRBD2 matches at 13 bases. The germline gives CDR1 MDHEN, CDR2 SYDVKM. The CDR3 is 15 residues long. V lost 7 bases, J lost 9 bases, and 9 bases stayed unmatched. The CDR3 sequence: CASTELAGGRGEQFF. In DNA, the CDR3 is TGTGCCAGCACCGAACTAGCGGGAGGGCGGGGTGAGCAGTTCTTC.

Details on this clonotype: Germline and junction disagree at one end, which may indicate a read error. The chain is built from TRBV15 and TRBJ2-7; 15 bases are shared with TRBD2. Germline CDR1 and CDR2: LNHNV and YYDKDF (reference sequence). This CDR3 is 14 amino acids long. CDR3 sequence: CATSTGTSGRMIHF. The CDR3 DNA is TGTGCCACCAGTACCGGGACTAGCGGGAGGATGATCCACTTC. Together with reference TRBV15 and TRBJ2-7, the CDR3 gives the full variable domain: DAMVIQNPRYQVTQFGKPVTLSCSQTLNHNVMYWYQQKSSQAPKLLFHYYDKDFNNEADTPDNFQSRRPNTSFCFLDIRSPGLGDTAMYLCATSTGTSGRMIHFGPGTRLTVT.